These 10 T cell receptor beta chains originate from one sample sequenced in a study of control samples from healthy donors and cancer patients. Libraries were prepared by immunoSEQ multiplex PCR; TCRdb keeps only in-frame clonotypes and omits some of them. The data hold about 130,000 clones, with more than 75% observed a single time. Sequenced: blood. These receptors came from a man younger than 35 in good health.

This chain uses TRBV19 with TRBJ1-5, with D perhaps matching TRBD1 (5 bases). Germline V gene sequence: CDR1 LNHDA, CDR2 SQIVND (reference sequence). V lost 8 bases and J lost 4, with 15 bases in between. The CDR3 covers 14 residues. The CDR3, as DNA: TGTGCCAGTCTTTTGATTGGGGGAAATCAGCCCCAGCATTTT. This gives the protein CASLLIGGNQPQHF.

The chain joins TRBV5-1 to TRBJ2-7; the D call may be TRBD1 or TRBD2 (6 bases each). Germline V CDR1 and CDR2: SGHRS, YFSETQ. The CDR3 has 16 amino acids. The V and J ends lost 8 bases and 0 bases respectively, with 21 bases between them. CDR3 protein: CARGAGLRCPSYEQYF. CDR3 DNA: TGCGCCAGGGGGGCCGGACTAAGGTGTCCCTCCTACGAGCAGTACTTC.

CDR3 protein: CASSSGDSNQPQHF. The CDR3 bases are TGTGCCAGCAGCTCGGGAGATAGCAATCAGCCCCAGCATTTT. The chain joins TRBV27 to TRBJ1-5; D unresolved. The CDR3 totals 14 residues. V lost 6 bases and J 0 bases, leaving 9 bases between the germline ends. Germline V gene data show CDR1 as MNHEY and CDR2 as SMNVEV (reference sequence).

The chain employs TRBV5-1 and TRBJ1-1; D perhaps matches TRBD1 (5 bases). The V and J ends lost 1 base and 3 bases respectively, with 13 bases between them. Germline-derived CDR1 and CDR2 are SGHRS and YFSETQ. This CDR3 has 15 residues. CDR3 nucleotides: TGCGCCAGCAGCTTGTACGGTCCCAGGGACACTGAAGCTTTCTTT. It yields the protein CASSLYGPRDTEAFF.

The chain couples TRBV11-2 to TRBJ2-7, with D possibly being TRBD1 (6 bases). The CDR3 is made up of 19 amino acids. Trimming cost V 2 bases and J 0 bases, with 23 bases left between them. Germline CDR1 and CDR2: SGHAT and FQNNGV. CDR3 residues: CASSLIISPPGAPSYEQYF. CDR3 DNA sequence: TGTGCCAGCAGCTTAATCATTTCCCCCCCAGGGGCCCCCTCCTACGAGCAGTACTTC.

The rearrangement links TRBV6-5 to TRBJ1-2; tentatively, D is TRBD1 (5 bases). This CDR3 has 13 amino acids. Germline CDR1 and CDR2: MNHEY and SVGAGI. V lost 2 bases and J 8 bases, leaving 12 bases between the germline ends. CDR3 residues: CASSYGDLRGYTF. The DNA of the CDR3 is TGTGCCAGCAGTTACGGGGACCTGAGAGGCTACACCTTC.

This chain joins TRBV6-5 and TRBJ1-2, with D maybe TRBD1 (5 bases). V lost 6 bases to trimming and J lost 6 bases, with 17 bases between them. This CDR3 contains 14 residues. Germline-derived CDR1 and CDR2 are MNHEY and SVGAGI. Here the CDR3 DNA reads TGTGCCAGCAGCCGTAGAGGGGCGCAGGATGGCTACACCTTC. Amino acid sequence: CASSRRGAQDGYTF.

The chain recombines TRBV25-1 with TRBJ1-2; D remains ambiguous. Between the trimmed V and J ends, which lost 5 bases and 4 bases, there was a span of 17 bases. The CDR3 contains 15 residues. From germline, CDR1 is MGHDK and CDR2 SYGVNS. For the CDR3, the DNA is TGTGCCAGCAGTTTACCGGGAGTCCCTTCCTATGGCTACACCTTC. Amino acids: CASSLPGVPSYGYTF.

This clone was observed a few times. V and J are TRBV9 and TRBJ2-5, with 7 bases aligning to TRBD2. The V and J ends lost 0 bases and 1 base, in that order; junction bases with no gene match: 3. This CDR3 has 15 amino acids. Germline-derived CDR1 and CDR2 are SGDLS and YYNGEE. CDR3 in DNA: TGTGCCAGCAGCGTAGCGGGAGGTATCCAAGAGACCCAGTACTTC. Translating it yields CASSVAGGIQETQYF.

CDR3 nucleotides: TGTGCCAGTAGTATTTCGCGTTTTTCAGGGCCCGCCGACTATGGCTACACCTTC. Protein product: CASSISRFSGPADYGYTF. This rearrangement joins TRBV19 to TRBJ1-2; a weak D match, TRBD1 (5 bases). Germline values: CDR1 LNHDA, CDR2 SQIVND (reference sequence). The CDR3 spans 18 residues. Trimming left V 3 bases short and J 3 bases short, with 23 bases between.